This TCR beta chain was sequenced during a study of T cells after yellow fever vaccination. The wider study: Fractions with few cells were prepared using SMART-Seq v4 Ultra Low Input.

Production of TCR cDNA was by 5'RACE template switching, which also added a universal primer site and UMIs. MiXCR, applied by TCRdb to the 5' RACE reads, yields one record per CDR3 protein. The sample has about 330,000 distinct CDR3 sequences; 7% to 10% are singletons. CDR3 size: 15 residues. Germline V CDR1 and CDR2: LGHNA, YSLEER. Trimming took off 3 bases at V and 6 bases at J, with 14 bases between the two ends. Whole-study findings and limits: Primary-vaccination clones mostly resurfaced post-booster (about 95% CD4, more than 85% CD8). Though it reached lower strength, the secondary response hit its peak faster, day 5 versus 15.

This clonotype appeared a few times. Its antigen is unknown. This TCR came from a man between 18 and 29 years old who received the YFV17D yellow fever vaccine. V usage is TRBV4-3 and J usage is TRBJ1-4; D gene uncertain. This sample comprised PBMCs, obtained roughly 45 days after the first yellow fever vaccination. The CDR3 loop is CASSQENWADEKLFF. CDR3 in DNA: TGCGCCAGCAGCCAGGAGAATTGGGCGGATGAAAAACTGTTTTTT.